The 30 T cell receptor beta chains in this list originate from one sample, sequenced in a study of shared T cell receptors in the human thymus. Some clones are missing from TCRdb's copy, which holds only in-frame ones; the method was immunoSEQ multiplex PCR. The sample includes hundreds of thousands of clones, about 90% of them seen just once. This sample was also put to use in a study of human thymus T cells.

What was sequenced was thymocytes. These receptors originate from a boy younger than two with a congenital heart defect.

The chain is built from TRBV12-5 and TRBJ1-4; weak D call: TRBD1 (6 bases). The V and J ends lost 0 bases and 6 bases respectively, with 14 bases between them. The CDR3 is 16 amino acids. The germline gives CDR1 LGHNT, CDR2 FRNRAP. CDR3 nucleotides: TGTGCTAGTGGTTTGGTCTCGACAGGATGGTATGAAAAACTGTTTTTT. Translating gives CASGLVSTGWYEKLFF.

Only one count was recorded for this clone. The rearrangement joins TRBV28 to TRBJ2-1; D perhaps matches TRBD2 (7 bases). In germline, CDR1 is MDHEN, CDR2 SYDVKM. The V gene lost 4 bases and the J gene lost 1 base, with 17 bases spanning the gap. The CDR3 runs to 17 residues. In DNA, the CDR3 is TGTGCCAGCAGTTCATCAGGTGGGAGGGGGTCCTACAATGAGCAGTTCTTC. It specifies CASSSSGGRGSYNEQFF.

The V gene is TRBV5-1, the J gene TRBJ1-3, with D perhaps TRBD1 (6 bases). The CDR3 loop spans 20 amino acids. CDR1 and CDR2 (germline): SGHRS, YFSETQ. Trimming pared 2 bases from V and 3 bases from J, leaving 27 bases between. CDR3 DNA sequence: TGCGCCAGCAGCTTCGGGCTTGGAGAAAAGACAGGTGATCATGGAAACACCATATATTTT. Protein sequence: CASSFGLGEKTGDHGNTIYF.

The V and J genes are TRBV30 and TRBJ1-4; 8 nucleotides align to TRBD1. Germline V lookup: CDR1 GTSNPN, CDR2 SVGIG (reference sequence). V was pared by 3 bases and J by 4 bases, with 4 bases of the junction left unmatched. This CDR3 has 14 residues. This CDR3 reads CAWSDRGFNEKLFF. The CDR3 DNA reads as TGTGCCTGGAGCGACAGGGGTTTTAATGAAAAACTGTTTTTT.

The CDR3 region is CASSSIAGVVDNEQFF. In DNA form, the CDR3 reads TGTGCCAGCAGTTCAATAGCGGGGGTTGTGGACAATGAGCAGTTCTTC. This chain uses TRBV28 with TRBJ2-1, with 9 bases aligning to TRBD2. In germline, CDR1 is MDHEN, CDR2 SYDVKM. With 4 bases clipped from V and 5 bases from J, the junction kept 9 bases outside the gene matches. CDR3 length: 16 residues.

This clone appeared a few times. The CDR3 protein is CASSSETGGSGYTF. Here the CDR3 DNA reads TGTGCCAGCAGTTCAGAGACAGGGGGAAGTGGCTACACCTTC. This chain connects TRBV27 to TRBJ1-2, with 9 bases lining up with TRBD1. V was pared by 4 bases and J by 7 bases, with 7 bases of the junction left unmatched. The CDR3 sequence is 14 residues long. CDR1 MNHEY and CDR2 SMNVEV come from the germline V gene (reference sequence).

This rearrangement joins TRBV6-6 to TRBJ1-6; D unclear. From germline, CDR1 is MNHNY and CDR2 SVGAGI (reference sequence). Trimming pared 5 bases from V and 3 bases from J, leaving 14 bases between. The CDR3 spans 16 residues. For the CDR3, the DNA is TGTGCCAGCAGTGTCCAGCCCGGGAACTATAATTCACCCCTCCACTTT. Encoded protein: CASSVQPGNYNSPLHF.

The chain employs TRBV15 and TRBJ2-5; tentative D call: TRBD1 (7 bases). CDR1 is LNHNV, CDR2 YYDKDF, per germline (reference sequence). V dropped 0 bases and J dropped 3 bases, with 14 bases sitting between them. The CDR3 runs to 16 residues. CDR3 loop: CATSRDRGRDKETQYF. Written as DNA, the CDR3 is TGTGCCACCAGCAGAGATAGGGGGCGGGACAAAGAGACCCAGTACTTC.

J is TRBJ1-6 and V is TRBV7-2; D is undetermined. There are 18 residues in the CDR3. Germline-derived CDR1 and CDR2 are SGHTA and FQGNSA. Trimming took off 1 base at V and 9 bases at J, with 22 bases between the two ends. The CDR3 is CASSLVTAEGLSFSPLHF. The CDR3 nucleotides read TGTGCCAGCAGCTTAGTGACGGCGGAGGGCCTGTCTTTTTCACCCCTCCACTTT.

The genes are TRBV7-4 and TRBJ2-5; TRBD1 matches at 7 bases. CDR3 size: 15 residues. The germline V gene encodes CDR1 SGHVT and CDR2 SQSDAQ. The junction had 7 bases not matched to a gene; V was cut back by 5 bases and J by 1 base. Here the CDR3 reads CASSRWDRSQETQYF. CDR3 nucleotide sequence: TGTGCCAGCAGCCGTTGGGACAGATCCCAAGAGACCCAGTACTTC.

The V and J genes are TRBV6-4 and TRBJ2-2; D perhaps matches TRBD1 (5 bases). The CDR3 consists of 14 residues. Deletions cut 7 bases from V and 1 base from J, with 10 bases between. CDR1 is MRHNA, CDR2 SNTAGT, per germline. The CDR3 DNA sequence: TGTGCCAGCACCAGGGATGAGAACACCGGGGAGCTGTTTTTT. It is translated as CASTRDENTGELFF.

The rearrangement uses TRBV7-6 and TRBJ1-3, with D uncertain. The CDR3 runs to 13 residues. The germline V gene has CDR1 SGHVS and CDR2 FNYEAQ. Trimming left V 3 bases short and J 8 bases short, with 11 bases between. CDR3 region: CASSFRRRDTIYF. CDR3 bases: TGTGCCAGCAGCTTTAGGCGCCGGGACACCATATATTTT. The variable domain in full, completed from reference TRBV7-6 and TRBJ1-3, reads GAGVSQSPRYKVTKRGQDVALRCDPISGHVSLYWYRQALGQGPEFLTYFNYEAQQDKSGLPNDRFSAERPEGSISTLTIQRTEQRDSAMYRCASSFRRRDTIYFGEGSWLTVV.

In DNA, the CDR3 is TGTGCCAGCAGTTTCTGGGGGCGCGCAAGCAATCAGCCCCAGCATTTT. Its translation: CASSFWGRASNQPQHF. The genes are TRBV28 and TRBJ1-5; D is possibly TRBD1 (6 bases). The CDR3 spans 16 residues. The V end lost 3 bases, the J end lost 1 base, and 13 bases lay between the germline ends. CDR1 and CDR2 (germline): MDHEN, SYDVKM.

The chain couples TRBV7-9 to TRBJ2-7, with 7 bases aligning to TRBD1. This CDR3 has 13 amino acids. The ends lost 5 bases at V and 5 bases at J; junction bases unmatched: 6. Germline CDR1 is SEHNR and CDR2 is FQNEAQ (reference sequence). The CDR3 nucleotides read TGTGCCAGCAGCGCCGGACAGGACCACGAGCAGTACTTC. The encoded protein is CASSAGQDHEQYF. Based on the CDR3 plus reference TRBV7-9 and TRBJ2-7, the full variable domain is DTGVSQNPRHKITKRGQNVTFRCDPISEHNRLYWYRQTLGQGPEFLTYFQNEAQLEKSRLLSDRFSAERPKGSFSTLEIQRTEQGDSAMYLCASSAGQDHEQYFGPGTRLTVT.

The CDR3 region has the DNA TGTGCCAGCAGCAAAAGGGGCAGCGGGACTAACACCGGGGAGCTGTTTTTT. Translating it yields CASSKRGSGTNTGELFF. The chain joins TRBV21-1 to TRBJ2-2; the table's D gene call, TRBD2, was not cross checked with the DNA. TRBV21-1 constitutes a pseudogene. The CDR3 has 17 residues.

The chain recombines TRBV4-1 with TRBJ2-7, with unresolved D. V was trimmed by 0 bases and J by 0 bases, leaving 9 bases between them. CDR1 is MGHRA, CDR2 YSYEKL, per germline. This CDR3 contains 15 residues. The CDR3 here is CASSQESAHSYEQYF. CDR3 DNA sequence: TGCGCCAGCAGCCAAGAGAGTGCTCACTCCTACGAGCAGTACTTC.

The V call is TRBV28, the J call TRBJ1-5; TRBD1 is a possible D gene (5 bases). V was cut by 7 bases and J by 4 bases, with 11 bases left in between. This CDR3 is 13 amino acids long. CDR1 and CDR2 from the germline V gene are MDHEN and SYDVKM. CDR3 DNA: TGTGCCAGCACCGATACAGGAAATCAGCCCCAGCATTTT. Translation gives CASTDTGNQPQHF. Based on the CDR3 plus reference TRBV28 and TRBJ1-5, the full variable domain is DVKVTQSSRYLVKRTGEKVFLECVQDMDHENMFWYRQDPGLGLRLIYFSYDVKMKEKGDIPEGYSVSREKKERFSLILESASTNQTSMYLCASTDTGNQPQHFGDGTRLSIL.

This chain links TRBV28 with TRBJ1-5, with D tentatively TRBD1 (5 bases). Germline V gene sequence: CDR1 MDHEN, CDR2 SYDVKM. Trimming shortened V by 6 bases and J by 0 bases, and 21 bases separated the two germline ends. There are 18 residues in the CDR3. The CDR3 region has the DNA TGTGCCAGCAGCCCCCCGTCCAGGGATCCTTTTAGCAATCAGCCCCAGCATTTT. Residues: CASSPPSRDPFSNQPQHF.

The gene calls are TRBV6-1 and TRBJ2-4; D uncertain. Germline values: CDR1 MNHNS, CDR2 SASEGT. There are 14 residues in the CDR3. V was trimmed by 7 bases and J by 2 bases, leaving 12 bases between them. The CDR3 nucleotides read TGTGCCAGCATCGCACGGGTTTCCAAAAACATTCAGTACTTC. It encodes CASIARVSKNIQYF.

V gene TRBV4-3 combines with J gene TRBJ2-3; D is perhaps TRBD2 (6 bases). Germline V CDR1 and CDR2: LGHNA, YSLEER. There are 17 residues in the CDR3. V shed 4 bases and J shed 0 bases, with 17 bases lying between them. The CDR3 DNA follows: TGCGCCAGCAGCCTAGCGGAGATTCCCACTAGCACAGATACGCAGTATTTT. The encoded protein is CASSLAEIPTSTDTQYF.

The genes are TRBV9 and TRBJ2-7; a possible D gene is TRBD2 (6 bases). CDR1 and CDR2 (germline): SGDLS, YYNGEE. This CDR3 spans 15 amino acids. V lost 4 bases to trimming and J lost 0 bases, with 14 bases between them. CDR3: CASSPLGGASYEQYF. The CDR3 coding sequence is TGTGCCAGCAGCCCCTTGGGCGGGGCCTCCTACGAGCAGTACTTC.

The gene calls are TRBV5-4 and TRBJ2-5; D not certain. Germline-derived CDR1 and CDR2 are SGHNT and YYREEE (reference sequence). The V end was cut by 0 bases, the J end by 0 bases, with 9 bases between. This CDR3 has 15 residues. CDR3 region: CASSLVGLDQETQYF. DNA of the CDR3: TGTGCCAGCAGCTTGGTAGGCCTAGACCAAGAGACCCAGTACTTC.

The CDR3 loop reads CASSLGEGQGKQPQHF. CDR3 DNA: TGTGCCAGCAGCTTAGGGGAGGGACAGGGAAAACAGCCCCAGCATTTT. The genes are TRBV7-9 and TRBJ1-5; 9 bases match TRBD1. The CDR3 has 16 amino acids. Germline-derived CDR1 and CDR2 are SEHNR and FQNEAQ (reference sequence). After removal of 1 base from V and 7 bases from J, the junction contained 8 bases not matched to a gene. The whole variable domain, remainder taken from reference TRBV7-9 and TRBJ1-5, is DTGVSQNPRHKITKRGQNVTFRCDPISEHNRLYWYRQTLGQGPEFLTYFQNEAQLEKSRLLSDRFSAERPKGSFSTLEIQRTEQGDSAMYLCASSLGEGQGKQPQHFGDGTRLSIL.

The chain combines TRBV11-2 with TRBJ2-7; D call uncertain. The CDR3 runs 12 residues. Trimming pared 0 bases from V and 6 bases from J, leaving 6 bases between. The germline V gene has CDR1 SGHAT and CDR2 FQNNGV. CDR3 nucleotide sequence: TGTGCCAGCAGCTTAGATACACGCGAGCAGTACTTC. Translation gives CASSLDTREQYF.

The J gene is TRBJ2-5, the V gene TRBV27; TRBD1 might be the D (6 bases). This CDR3 is built from 16 residues. V was cut by 6 bases and J by 3 bases, with 20 bases left in between. Germline CDR1 and CDR2: MNHEY and SMNVEV (reference sequence). The CDR3 DNA reads as TGTGCCAGCAGACTGAACGCACAGGGATTAGAAGAGACCCAGTACTTC. Its translation: CASRLNAQGLEETQYF.

V is TRBV6-5 and J is TRBJ2-5; TRBD1 matches at 8 bases. Germline values: CDR1 MNHEY, CDR2 SVGAGI. This CDR3 spans 14 amino acids. After removal of 5 bases from V and 4 bases from J, the junction contained 6 bases not matched to a gene. The CDR3 bases are TGTGCCAGCAGTCATTGGGACAGGCTAGAGACCCAGTACTTC. Residues: CASSHWDRLETQYF.

The chain has TRBV10-2 and TRBJ2-3; 10 bases agree with TRBD1. This CDR3 has 15 amino acids. With V trimmed by 10 bases and J by 5 bases, 12 bases remained unmatched. Germline CDR1 reads WSHSY; CDR2 reads SAAADI. CDR3 DNA: TGCGCCACCTCAGAGACAGGGGGCGCGGGAGATACGCAGTATTTT. This translates into CATSETGGAGDTQYF.

V and J are TRBV7-2 and TRBJ2-7; tentative D call: TRBD1 (5 bases). Trimming removed 4 bases from V and 3 bases from J, with 13 bases in between. Per the germline V gene, CDR1 is SGHTA and CDR2 is FQGNSA. The CDR3 totals 14 residues. The CDR3: CASSSSGLVYEQYF. The CDR3 DNA follows: TGTGCCAGCAGCTCTTCAGGGCTCGTCTACGAGCAGTACTTC.

V and J are TRBV25-1 and TRBJ1-4, with D possibly matching TRBD1 (6 bases). There are 16 residues in the CDR3. V shed 0 bases and J shed 6 bases, with 14 bases lying between them. Germline V gives CDR1 MGHDK, CDR2 SYGVNS. The CDR3 region is CASSEYPRGLHEKLFF. CDR3 nucleotides: TGTGCCAGCAGTGAATACCCCAGGGGTTTGCATGAAAAACTGTTTTTT.

V gene TRBV5-1 combines with J gene TRBJ1-6; 7 bases align to TRBD1. V trimming: 4 bases; J trimming: 8 bases; junction bases outside the gene matches: 12. The CDR3 totals 16 residues. Germline values: CDR1 SGHRS, CDR2 YFSETQ. CDR3 coding DNA: TGCGCCAGCAGCCCGAAACTCCGGGACAGCGATTCACCCCTCCACTTT. Translation: CASSPKLRDSDSPLHF.